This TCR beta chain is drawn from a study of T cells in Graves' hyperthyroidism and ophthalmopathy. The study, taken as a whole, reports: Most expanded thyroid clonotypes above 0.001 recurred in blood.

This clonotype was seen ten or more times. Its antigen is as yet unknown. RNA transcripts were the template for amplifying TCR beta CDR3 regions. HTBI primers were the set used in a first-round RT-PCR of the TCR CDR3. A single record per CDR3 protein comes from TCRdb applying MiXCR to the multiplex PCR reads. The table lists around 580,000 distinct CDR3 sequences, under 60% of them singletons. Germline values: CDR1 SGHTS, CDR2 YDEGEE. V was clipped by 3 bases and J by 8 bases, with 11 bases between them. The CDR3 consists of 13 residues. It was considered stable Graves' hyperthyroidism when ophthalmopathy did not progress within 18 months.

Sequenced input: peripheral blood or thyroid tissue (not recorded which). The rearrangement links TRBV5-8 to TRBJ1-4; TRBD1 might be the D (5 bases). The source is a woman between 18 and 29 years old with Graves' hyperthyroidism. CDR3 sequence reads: CASSSGEREKLFF. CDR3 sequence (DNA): TGTGCCAGCAGCTCGGGGGAAAGAGAAAAACTGTTTTTT.